What follows are 5 T cell receptor beta chains derived from one specimen sequenced in a study of blood T cells in healthy people across ages. Alongside a J-beta primer mix, a sample-barcoded 5' primer served in a second PCR lasting about 7 to 11 cycles. TCRdb analysed the 5' RACE reads with MiXCR anew, one entry per CDR3 protein. Of under 750,000 distinct CDR3 sequences in the sample, less than 60% were seen once. What was sequenced was blood. The origin of the receptors is a man older than 75 in good health.

V gene TRBV7-2 combines with J gene TRBJ2-3; 8 bases are a match to TRBD2. There are 15 residues in the CDR3. The germline CDR1 and CDR2 sequences are SGHTA and FQGNSA. V trimming: 5 bases; J trimming: 0 bases; junction bases outside the gene matches: 4. This chain's CDR3 is CASSPGLASTDTQYF. The CDR3 DNA reads TGTGCCAGCAGCCCAGGACTAGCCAGCACAGATACGCAGTATTTT.

On this clonotype: A much more abundant neighbour one base away suggests this may be a read error. The DNA for the CDR3 is TGTGCCAGCAGTTACCGCAGGCAGAGCACTGAAGCTTTCTTT. Its translation: CASSYRRQSTEAFF. V gene TRBV6-5 combines with J gene TRBJ1-1, with D uncertain. The CDR3 runs to 14 residues. Germline CDR1 and CDR2: MNHEY and SVGAGI. Trimming cost V 2 bases and J 4 bases, with 11 bases left between them.

This sequence joins TRBV21-1 and TRBJ2-7; TRBD1, the table's D call, lacks a check against the DNA. The end of the DNA is better explained by TRBJ2-5, so the J call may be wrong. TRBV21-1 is marked as a pseudogene. CDR3 length: 16 residues. DNA of the CDR3: TGTGCCAGCAGCAAAGACCCGGGACGATCGCCCCAGACCCAGTACTTC. As protein: CASSKDPGRSPQTQYF.

The V call is TRBV7-2, the J call TRBJ2-7; 11 bases line up with TRBD2. Germline V gene sequence: CDR1 SGHTA, CDR2 FQGNSA. The CDR3 covers 15 residues. The trim removed 5 bases at V and 3 bases at J, leaving 6 bases unmatched. Written as DNA, the CDR3 is TGTGCCAGCAGCCCCAGACTAGCGGGGCGCTACGAGCAGTACTTC. Amino acid sequence: CASSPRLAGRYEQYF.

The rearrangement links TRBV12-3 or TRBV12-4 to TRBJ2-5; the D gene is possibly TRBD2 (6 bases). The CDR3 has 15 amino acids. Between the trimmed V and J ends, which lost 1 base and 5 bases, there was a span of 14 bases. CDR3 sequence: CASSLGLGGAETQYF. The CDR3 DNA sequence: TGTGCCAGCAGTTTAGGGCTCGGCGGGGCGGAGACCCAGTACTTC.